This T cell receptor (beta chain) is drawn from a study of cytomegalovirus exposure and HLA in healthy donors. General study results and limits: Sequencing depth across donors, presence/absence analyses assumed, was roughly uniform.

The CDR3 is 13 residues long. Germline loops: CDR1 SGHTA, CDR2 FQGNSA. V gave up 5 bases and J gave up 10 bases, with 12 bases separating them. This clone came up once. What it binds is not known. Primers: 60 Vbeta forward and 13 Jbeta reverse. Sequencing used immunoSEQ multiplex PCR; TCRdb keeps in-frame clones, though not all of them. The data contain about 110,000 clones, approximately 66% of them singletons. V gene TRBV7-2 combines with J gene TRBJ1-6; no clear D. Sequencing was carried out using PBMCs. The TCR was taken from a man aged 35 to 55 in good health and CMV-seropositive. Here the CDR3 reads CASSPDAGSPLHF. The DNA for the CDR3 is TGTGCCAGCAGCCCGGACGCGGGGTCACCCCTCCACTTT.